The following is a TCR beta chain sequence with its context. The specificity of this receptor is unknown. Qualities for individual bases were not recorded, and no much larger clone is one base off. This record belongs to a study of T cell responses to AZD1222 COVID-19 vaccine (dated by TCRdb to about 2021). With respect to the entire study: TCR sequencing was performed for about 240 trial participants, of whom about 200 were given two doses of AZD1222 and 26 were given two doses of MenACWY control vaccine. Enrollment into the trials was organized by age into subgroups of 18-55, 56-69 and 70-plus years, and those subgroups contained roughly 150, 30 and 60 TCR-sequenced participants, respectively. The investigation overall reported the following: Conclusions about previously exposed vaccinees are limited because only six or seven AZD1222 recipients were SARS-CoV-2 seropositive at baseline. Because no samples from the day 14 peak response were available, repertoires could be characterized only after the peak T cell response. In the small 56-69-year group, the increase in depth fell short of significance, most likely because of low power. CD4 TCRs associated with the vaccine covered the entire spike protein, and the dominant responses were in regions 160-218 and 743-854. After two AZD1222 doses, spike-specific TCR breadth and depth were significantly higher than at day 0 and than in MenACWY recipients. Reportedly, almost half of the unique spike-specific TCRs recognized epitopes lying outside the regions that are mutated in the B.1.351 and B.1.1.7 variants. Most participants were white British and females outnumbered males, and the authors suggested that clonal diversity may have been underestimated.

The CDR3 regions of human TCRbeta chains were analyzed by immunosequencing. Concerning the study's data processing: Repertoire TCRs were checked for matches against a reference library of SARS-CoV-2-specific TCRs that had been generated using the MIRA antigen-specificity platform. Breadth was defined as the fraction of unique TCRs that were SARS-CoV-2-associated, and depth was defined as the fraction of total T cells that were SARS-CoV-2-associated. Each spike-specific TCR was assigned to its reactive spike region and to a CD4 or CD8 class using the MIRA data. Log10-transformed breadth and depth values were compared by one-way ANOVA with Sidak's multiple comparisons tests. TCRdb re-hosts the immuneACCESS table, in-frame sequences only. Its copies lack some clones; in the studies checked, an unresolved V gene accounts for under half of them, and the cause for the rest is not known. V, J and clone size are those of that table, while D and trimming were read from the DNA. Present in this sample are approximately 140,000 clones, 85% to 90% of which were seen just once. The ten largest account for about 1.5% of the sample.

The germline V gene sets CDR1 to SGHRS and CDR2 to YFSETQ. From the cysteine up to the phenylalanine, the CDR3 has a length of 12 residues. The only DNA kept is the CDR3, 36 bases in frame from the first base. The trim is 4 bases for V and 2 bases for J, with a gap of 6 bases between the germline ends. Explained via the paper, the time point label denotes: about 28 days (+/-7) after the second vaccine dose. Because spike-specific TCR depth and breadth did not differ between the two schedules, AZD1222 recipients who got a second dose at roughly 4 weeks were pooled with those who got a second dose at roughly 12 weeks. Vaccinee samples came from UK trials COV001 and COV002, including a single-blind randomized controlled phase 2/3 trial of AZD1222 (ChAdOx1 nCoV-19) in healthy adults. For TCRbeta chain sequencing, PBMC samples from trial participants were taken at day 0 and at day 28 after the second dose.

Sample: peripheral blood, taken 28 days after the second AZD1222 dose. This receptor was identified in an adult who received the AZD1222 COVID-19 vaccine. Recombination linked TRBV5-1 to TRBJ1-2; no D gene is confidently identified. The encoded CDR3 is CASSVQNYGYTF. The DNA sequence is TGCGCCAGCAGCGTACAGAACTATGGCTACACCTTC.